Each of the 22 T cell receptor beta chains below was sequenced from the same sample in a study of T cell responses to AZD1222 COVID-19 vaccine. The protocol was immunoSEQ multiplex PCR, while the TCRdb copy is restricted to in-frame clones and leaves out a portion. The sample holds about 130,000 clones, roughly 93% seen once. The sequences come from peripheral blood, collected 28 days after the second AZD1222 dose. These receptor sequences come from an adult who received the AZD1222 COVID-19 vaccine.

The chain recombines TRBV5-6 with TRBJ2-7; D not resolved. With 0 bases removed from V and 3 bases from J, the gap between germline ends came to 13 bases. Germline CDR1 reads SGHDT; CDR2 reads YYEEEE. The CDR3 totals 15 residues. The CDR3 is CASSLAGRSYYEQYF. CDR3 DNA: TGTGCCAGCAGCTTGGCGGGCAGGAGTTACTACGAGCAGTACTTC.

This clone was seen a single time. The CDR3 nucleotides read TGTGCCAGCAGCAGACAGGGGAAGTCAGAGACCCAGTACTTC. It encodes CASSRQGKSETQYF. The rearrangement uses TRBV27 and TRBJ2-5; 8 bases line up with TRBD1. V lost 6 bases to trimming and J lost 4 bases; unmatched junction nucleotides: 7. Germline V lookup: CDR1 MNHEY, CDR2 SMNVEV (reference sequence). The CDR3 has 14 amino acids.

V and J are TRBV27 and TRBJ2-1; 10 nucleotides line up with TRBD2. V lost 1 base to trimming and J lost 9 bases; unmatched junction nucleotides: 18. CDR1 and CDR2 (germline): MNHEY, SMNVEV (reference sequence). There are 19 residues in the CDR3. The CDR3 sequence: CASSLLWSVRAGGPGEQFF. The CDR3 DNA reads TGTGCCAGCAGTTTATTGTGGTCGGTTAGAGCGGGAGGGCCCGGTGAGCAGTTCTTC.

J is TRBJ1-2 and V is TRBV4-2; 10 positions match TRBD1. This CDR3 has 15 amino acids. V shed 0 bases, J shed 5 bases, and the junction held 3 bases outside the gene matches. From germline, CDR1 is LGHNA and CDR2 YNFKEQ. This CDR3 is CASSQDLGQGYGYTF. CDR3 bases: TGTGCCAGCAGCCAAGATTTGGGACAGGGGTATGGCTACACCTTC.

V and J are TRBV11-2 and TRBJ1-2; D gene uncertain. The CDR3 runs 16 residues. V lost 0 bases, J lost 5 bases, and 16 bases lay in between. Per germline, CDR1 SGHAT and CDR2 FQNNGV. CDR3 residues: CASSLDETGWIYGYTF. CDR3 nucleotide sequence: TGTGCCAGCAGCTTAGATGAAACGGGGTGGATTTATGGCTACACCTTC. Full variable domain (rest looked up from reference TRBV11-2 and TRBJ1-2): EAGVAQSPRYKIIEKRQSVAFWCNPISGHATLYWYQQILGQGPKLLIQFQNNGVVDDSQLPKDRFSAERLKGVDSTLKIQPAKLEDSAVYLCASSLDETGWIYGYTFGSGTRLTVV.

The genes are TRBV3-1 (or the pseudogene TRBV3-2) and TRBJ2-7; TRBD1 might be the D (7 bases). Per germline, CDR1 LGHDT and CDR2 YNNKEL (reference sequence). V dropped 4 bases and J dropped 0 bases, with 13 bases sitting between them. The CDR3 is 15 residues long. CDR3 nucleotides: TGTGCCAGCAGCCGGCGCGGGACAGCCTCCTACGAGCAGTACTTC. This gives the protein CASSRRGTASYEQYF.

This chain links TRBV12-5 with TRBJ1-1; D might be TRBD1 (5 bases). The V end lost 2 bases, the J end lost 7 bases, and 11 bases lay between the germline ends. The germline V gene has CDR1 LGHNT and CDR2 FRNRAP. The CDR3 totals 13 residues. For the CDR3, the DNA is TGTGCTAGTGGTTTGTACCAGGGTAGTGAAGCTTTCTTT. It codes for CASGLYQGSEAFF.

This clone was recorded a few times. CDR3 nucleotides: TGTGCCAGCAGCTTAAGACCAGGAGAAGCTTTCTTT. Translating it yields CASSLRPGEAFF. The V and J genes are TRBV7-3 and TRBJ1-1; D remains unclear. Germline CDR1 and CDR2: SGHTA and FQGTGA. Trimming shortened V by 1 base and J by 8 bases, and 8 bases separated the two germline ends. The length of the CDR3 is 12 residues.

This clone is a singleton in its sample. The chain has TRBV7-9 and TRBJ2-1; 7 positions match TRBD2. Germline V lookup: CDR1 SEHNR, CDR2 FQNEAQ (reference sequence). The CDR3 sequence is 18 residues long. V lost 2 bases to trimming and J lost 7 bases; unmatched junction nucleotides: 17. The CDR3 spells CASSLPASGARPGNEQFF. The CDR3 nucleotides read TGTGCCAGCAGCTTACCGGCGAGCGGGGCTCGGCCGGGTAATGAGCAGTTCTTC.

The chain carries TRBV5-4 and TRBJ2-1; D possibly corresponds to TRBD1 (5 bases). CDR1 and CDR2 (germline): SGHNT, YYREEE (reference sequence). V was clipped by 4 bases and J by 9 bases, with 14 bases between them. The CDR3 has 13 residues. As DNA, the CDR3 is TGTGCCAGCAGCCAGTACAGGATAGGTGAGCAGTTCTTC. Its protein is CASSQYRIGEQFF.

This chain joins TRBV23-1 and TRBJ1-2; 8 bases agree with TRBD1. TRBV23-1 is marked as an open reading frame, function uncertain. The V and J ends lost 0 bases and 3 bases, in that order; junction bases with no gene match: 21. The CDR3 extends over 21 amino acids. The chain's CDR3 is CASSQSRAGGEDRLVHYGYTF. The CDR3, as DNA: TGCGCCAGCAGTCAATCGAGGGCAGGGGGCGAGGATCGCCTAGTGCACTATGGCTACACCTTC.

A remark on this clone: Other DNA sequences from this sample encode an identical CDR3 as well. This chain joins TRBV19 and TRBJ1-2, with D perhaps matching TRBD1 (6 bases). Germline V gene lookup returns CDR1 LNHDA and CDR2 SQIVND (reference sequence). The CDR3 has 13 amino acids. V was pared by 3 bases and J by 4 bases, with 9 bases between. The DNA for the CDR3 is TGTGCCAGTAGTATCACACAGGGCTATGGCTACACCTTC. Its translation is CASSITQGYGYTF.

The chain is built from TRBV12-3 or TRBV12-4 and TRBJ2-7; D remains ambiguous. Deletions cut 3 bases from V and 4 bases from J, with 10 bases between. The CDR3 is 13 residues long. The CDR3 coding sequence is TGTGCCAGCAGTTTCTCGTACGGGTACGAGCAGTACTTC. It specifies CASSFSYGYEQYF.

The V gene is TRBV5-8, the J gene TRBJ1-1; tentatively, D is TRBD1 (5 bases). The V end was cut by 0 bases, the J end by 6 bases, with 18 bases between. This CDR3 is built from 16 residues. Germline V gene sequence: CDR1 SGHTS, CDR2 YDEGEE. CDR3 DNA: TGTGCCAGCAGCTTGGGGCAGGGAGTGTATTATCCTGAAGCTTTCTTT. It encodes CASSLGQGVYYPEAFF.

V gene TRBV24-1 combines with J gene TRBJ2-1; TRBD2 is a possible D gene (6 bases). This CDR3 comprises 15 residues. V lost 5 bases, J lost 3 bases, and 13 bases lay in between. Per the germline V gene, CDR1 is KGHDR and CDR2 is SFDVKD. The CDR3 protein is CATSGFGGYYNEQFF. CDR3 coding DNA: TGTGCCACCAGTGGTTTCGGGGGATACTACAATGAGCAGTTCTTC.

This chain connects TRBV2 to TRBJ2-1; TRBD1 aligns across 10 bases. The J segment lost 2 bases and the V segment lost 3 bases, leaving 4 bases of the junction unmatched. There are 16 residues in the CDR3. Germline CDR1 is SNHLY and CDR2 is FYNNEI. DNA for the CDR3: TGTGCCAGCAGTGAGACAGGGGGCTCGCCCTACAATGAGCAGTTCTTC. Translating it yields CASSETGGSPYNEQFF.

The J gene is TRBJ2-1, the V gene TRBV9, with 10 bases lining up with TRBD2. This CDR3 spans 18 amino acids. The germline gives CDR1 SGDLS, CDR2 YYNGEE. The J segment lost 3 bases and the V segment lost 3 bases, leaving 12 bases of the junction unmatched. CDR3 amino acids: CASSAARAGGLLYNEQFF. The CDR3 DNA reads TGTGCCAGCAGCGCGGCCAGAGCGGGAGGGCTCCTCTACAATGAGCAGTTCTTC.

As DNA, the CDR3 is TGTGCCAGTAGTCTAATATTCCCTCTTCTAGCGGGAGTGGACCATGAGCAGTTCTTC. Its protein is CASSLIFPLLAGVDHEQFF. This chain links TRBV19 with TRBJ2-1; the match to TRBD2 covers 10 bases. The V gene's germline CDR1 is LNHDA and CDR2 SQIVND (reference sequence). J gave up 8 bases and V 5 bases, and 21 bases lay outside the gene matches. The CDR3 length is 19 residues.

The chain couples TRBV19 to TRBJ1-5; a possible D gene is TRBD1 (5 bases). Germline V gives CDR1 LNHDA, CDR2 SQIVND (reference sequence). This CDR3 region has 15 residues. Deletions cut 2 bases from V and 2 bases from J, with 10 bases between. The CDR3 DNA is TGTGCCAGTAGTATAATTATCAGGGGCAATCAGCCCCAGCATTTT. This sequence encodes CASSIIIRGNQPQHF. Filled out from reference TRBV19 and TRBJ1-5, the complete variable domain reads DGGITQSPKYLFRKEGQNVTLSCEQNLNHDAMYWYRQDPGQGLRLIYYSQIVNDFQKGDIAEGYSVSREKKESFPLTVTSAQKNPTAFYLCASSIIIRGNQPQHFGDGTRLSIL.

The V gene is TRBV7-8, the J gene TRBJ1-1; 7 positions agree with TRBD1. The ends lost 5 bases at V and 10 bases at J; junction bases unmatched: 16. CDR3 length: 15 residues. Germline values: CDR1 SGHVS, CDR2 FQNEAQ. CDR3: CASSLRPGTVFIAFF. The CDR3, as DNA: TGTGCCAGCAGCCTACGTCCCGGGACAGTTTTTATAGCTTTCTTT.

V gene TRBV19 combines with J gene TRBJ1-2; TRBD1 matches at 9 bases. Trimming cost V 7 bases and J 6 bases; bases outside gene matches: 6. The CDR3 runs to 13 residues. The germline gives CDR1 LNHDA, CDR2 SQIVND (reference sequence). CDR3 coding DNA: TGTGCCAGTAAAACGGGACAGGGCGATGGCTACACCTTC. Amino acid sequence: CASKTGQGDGYTF.

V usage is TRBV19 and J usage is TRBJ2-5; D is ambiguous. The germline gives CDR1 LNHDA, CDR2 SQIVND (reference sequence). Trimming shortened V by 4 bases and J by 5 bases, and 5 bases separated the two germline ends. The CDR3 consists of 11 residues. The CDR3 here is CASSSMETQYF. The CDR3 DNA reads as TGTGCCAGTAGTAGTATGGAGACCCAGTACTTC.